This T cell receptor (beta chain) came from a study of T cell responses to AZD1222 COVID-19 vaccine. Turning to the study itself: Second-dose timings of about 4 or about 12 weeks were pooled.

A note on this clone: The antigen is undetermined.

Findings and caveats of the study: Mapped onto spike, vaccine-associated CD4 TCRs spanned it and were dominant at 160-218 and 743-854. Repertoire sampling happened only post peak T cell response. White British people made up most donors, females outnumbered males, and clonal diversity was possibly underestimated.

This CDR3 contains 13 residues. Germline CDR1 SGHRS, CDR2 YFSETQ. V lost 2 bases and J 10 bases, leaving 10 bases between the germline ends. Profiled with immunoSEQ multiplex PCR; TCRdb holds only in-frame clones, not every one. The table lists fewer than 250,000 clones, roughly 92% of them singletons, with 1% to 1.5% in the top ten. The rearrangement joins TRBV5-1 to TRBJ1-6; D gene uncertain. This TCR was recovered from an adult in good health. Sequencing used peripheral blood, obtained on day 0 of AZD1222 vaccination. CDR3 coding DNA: TGCGCCAGCAGCTTTGATGTTAACTCACCCCTCCACTTT. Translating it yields CASSFDVNSPLHF.